A selection of T cell receptor beta chains follows, all from one sample in a study of shared T cell receptors in the human thymus. Assay: immunoSEQ multiplex PCR; the TCRdb copy retains only in-frame clones and omits some. The table includes about 660,000 clones, roughly 86% detected once. These data were also filed under a second study, of human thymus T cells.

Sequencing input: thymocytes. The source of these receptors is a boy less than two years old with a congenital heart defect. Both conserved end residues are part of each CDR3. A D gene is named only where the DNA matches it firmly. Size is omitted from some rows. Given values are once, few, many or a class for expanded clones.

TRBV4-1	-	-	TRBJ2-3	TGCGCCAGCAGCCTTCGTTGGTGGGCGGGAACAGATACGCAGTATTTT	CASSLRWWAGTDTQYF
TRBV6-1	-	TRBD1	TRBJ1-3	TGTGCCAGCAGTGTCGACAGGGGCTTCGGAAACACCATATATTTT	CASSVDRGFGNTIYF
TRBV4-3	-	-	TRBJ2-7	TGCGCCAGCAGCCCCTCTTTACGGCAGGGAATCTCCTACGAGCAGTACTTC	CASSPSLRQGISYEQYF
TRBV11-2	-	-	TRBJ2-7	TGTGCCAGCAGCTTATCCCCCCGTTCCTACGAGCAGTACTTC	CASSLSPRSYEQYF
TRBV9	once	TRBD2	TRBJ2-1	TGTGCCAGCAGCGGAACCATAGCGGGGGGGGACTACAATGAGCAGTTCTTC	CASSGTIAGGDYNEQFF
TRBV27	-	-	TRBJ1-2	TGTGCCAGCAGTTGGAGCTCTAACTATGGCTACACCTTC	CASSWSSNYGYTF
TRBV10-3	-	TRBD1	TRBJ1-3	TGTGCCATCAGTGAGTCGACAGGGGGCAGTGGAAACACCATATATTTT	CAISESTGGSGNTIYF
TRBV4-1	-	-	TRBJ2-5	TGCGCCAGCAGCCAAGGGACATTCAAAGAGACCCAGTACTTC	CASSQGTFKETQYF
TRBV5-1	-	TRBD1	TRBJ2-7	TGCGCCATCCCTCCGGGACAGCTGACCTACGAGCAGTACTTC	CAIPPGQLTYEQYF
TRBV28	-	-	TRBJ1-5	TGTGCCAGCAGTTTACTTCAACGGGGGGTGGGCGGTCAGCCCCAGCATTTT	CASSLLQRGVGGQPQHF
TRBV4-3	-	-	TRBJ2-7	TGCGCCAGCAGCCAAGATGAGGGAAGCTCCTACGAGCAGTACTTC	CASSQDEGSSYEQYF